These 31 T cell receptor beta chains were all obtained from the same sample, sequenced in a study of cytomegalovirus exposure and HLA in healthy donors. Researchers ran the PCR with 60 Vbeta and 13 Jbeta primers. Some clones are missing from TCRdb's copy, which holds only in-frame ones; the method was immunoSEQ multiplex PCR. The table records 35,000 to 45,000 clones, about 72% of them present only once. The sequenced sample was PBMCs. The receptor set was obtained from a man aged 30-40 years in good health and CMV-seronegative.

Concerning this clone: The junction departs from the called germline gene at one end, perhaps through a read error. DNA of the CDR3: TGTGCCAGTCGAAATGGAGCCTCACCCTTCTTC. This encodes CASRNGASPFF. The chain couples TRBV25-1 to TRBJ1-2; no definite D call. Germline V gene data show CDR1 as MGHDK and CDR2 as SYGVNS. The CDR3 sequence is 11 residues long.

The J gene is TRBJ1-2, the V gene TRBV6-6; no clear D gene. The CDR3 has 13 residues. From germline, CDR1 is MNHNY and CDR2 SVGAGI (reference sequence). V was pared by 7 bases and J by 3 bases, with 12 bases between. The CDR3 coding sequence is TGTGCCAGCATTGCTAACGGGGACTATGGCTACACCTTC. Amino acid sequence: CASIANGDYGYTF.

This rearrangement joins TRBV4-1 to TRBJ1-1; D is possibly TRBD1 (5 bases). The CDR3 is 15 amino acids. Between the trimmed V and J ends, which lost 4 bases and 4 bases, there was a span of 16 bases. Germline CDR1 and CDR2: MGHRA and YSYEKL. The CDR3 DNA reads as TGCGCCAGCAGCCCGTTACTCAGGGATCCCACTGAAGCTTTCTTT. Its protein product is CASSPLLRDPTEAFF.

The chain uses TRBV6-5 and TRBJ2-2; tentative D call: TRBD1 (5 bases). The CDR3 has 12 residues. Germline values: CDR1 MNHEY, CDR2 SVGAGI. The V and J ends lost 7 bases and 9 bases respectively, with 12 bases between them. In DNA form, the CDR3 reads TGTGCCAGCACCCAGGGTGGGCGGGAGCTGTTTTTT. Residues: CASTQGGRELFF.

The chain couples TRBV10-1 to TRBJ1-1; D gene ambiguous. The V end lost 0 bases, the J end lost 4 bases, and 12 bases lay between the germline ends. CDR1 is WNHNN and CDR2 is SYGVQD in the germline V gene (reference sequence). This CDR3 contains 15 residues. In DNA form, the CDR3 reads TGCGCCAGCAGTGAGTCGAGGAATGGTATCACTGAAGCTTTCTTT. It yields the protein CASSESRNGITEAFF.

This clone was seen only once. This chain links TRBV28 with TRBJ1-2; unclear D gene. The CDR3 contains 16 residues. V was pared by 4 bases and J by 2 bases, with 17 bases between. Germline CDR1 reads MDHEN; CDR2 reads SYDVKM. For the CDR3, the DNA is TGTGCCAGCAGTTCCCGGGGAGCCGTGAAAAACTATGGCTACACCTTC. Translating gives CASSSRGAVKNYGYTF.

This clone was observed a handful of times. The CDR3 protein is CASSSLTGHYEQYF. DNA for the CDR3: TGTGCCAGCAGTTCCCTGACAGGGCACTACGAGCAGTACTTC. The chain combines TRBV27 with TRBJ2-7, with 7 bases matching TRBD1. V dropped 4 bases and J dropped 3; count of bases not matched to a gene: 6. This CDR3 spans 14 amino acids. Germline CDR1 is MNHEY and CDR2 is SMNVEV (reference sequence).

This chain connects TRBV4-3 to TRBJ1-2; the D gene is possibly TRBD1 (5 bases). V lost 1 base to trimming and J lost 6 bases, with 15 bases between them. This CDR3 has 15 residues. Looked up from germline, CDR1 is LGHNA and CDR2 is YSLEER. CDR3 nucleotides: TGCGCCAGCAGCCAAGGTCAGGGAACTCTTGATGGCTACACCTTC. Its translation is CASSQGQGTLDGYTF.

The chain joins TRBV9 to TRBJ1-1, with D possibly TRBD1 on 5 matching bases. The germline gives CDR1 SGDLS, CDR2 YYNGEE. The CDR3 sequence is 14 residues long. The V and J ends lost 0 bases and 1 base respectively, with 7 bases between them. Here the CDR3 DNA reads TGTGCCAGCAGCGTAGCTACAGGGAACACTGAAGCTTTCTTT. Protein sequence: CASSVATGNTEAFF.

The gene calls are TRBV29-1 and TRBJ2-1; 9 bases line up with TRBD1. The germline V gene has CDR1 SQVTM and CDR2 ANQGSEA. There are 13 residues in the CDR3. V gave up 2 bases and J gave up 8 bases; unmatched junction bases: 4. CDR3 region: CSVERGQGDEQFF. The CDR3 coding sequence is TGCAGCGTTGAACGGGGACAGGGCGATGAGCAGTTCTTC.

The chain couples TRBV6-5 to TRBJ2-7; TRBD1 might be the D (6 bases). Germline V gene data show CDR1 as MNHEY and CDR2 as SVGAGI. CDR3 size: 13 residues. The germline V and J ends were trimmed by 10 bases and 2 bases, with 15 bases remaining between them. In DNA, the CDR3 is TGTGCCACTTCGACAGGCCTCGCCTACGAGCAGTACTTC. It yields the protein CATSTGLAYEQYF.

V and J are TRBV18 and TRBJ2-7; the match to TRBD1 covers 11 bases. Per the germline V gene, CDR1 is KGHSH and CDR2 is LQKENI. This CDR3 has 15 residues. V lost 6 bases, J lost 7 bases, and 11 bases stayed unmatched. The CDR3: CASSPGQGALTEQYF. The CDR3 DNA is TGTGCCAGCTCGCCAGGACAGGGGGCGCTTACAGAGCAGTACTTC.

The genes are TRBV6-5 and TRBJ1-2; tentatively, D is TRBD1 (5 bases). Germline values: CDR1 MNHEY, CDR2 SVGAGI. V gave up 6 bases and J gave up 0 bases, with 11 bases separating them. This CDR3 has 14 amino acids. The CDR3 region is CASSQDKPNYGYTF. CDR3 bases: TGTGCCAGCAGCCAGGACAAACCTAACTATGGCTACACCTTC.

The chain has TRBV9 and TRBJ2-7; 12 bases align to TRBD2. The ends lost 4 bases at V and 6 bases at J; junction bases unmatched: 14. Germline assignment: CDR1 SGDLS and CDR2 YYNGEE. The CDR3 sequence is 17 residues long. This chain's CDR3 is CASSPDPPTSGGFEQYF. In DNA form, the CDR3 reads TGTGCCAGCAGCCCCGACCCCCCGACTAGCGGGGGTTTCGAGCAGTACTTC.

The V and J genes are TRBV6-5 and TRBJ2-1; D is uncertain. The V gene lost 2 bases and the J gene lost 5 bases, with 10 bases spanning the gap. This CDR3 is built from 14 residues. CDR1 MNHEY and CDR2 SVGAGI come from the germline V gene. For the CDR3, the DNA is TGTGCCAGCAGTTACCTCTACGTCCACAATGAGCAGTTCTTC. It encodes CASSYLYVHNEQFF.

This clone turned up a few times. The chain employs TRBV6-1 and TRBJ2-2, with 7 bases matching TRBD1. The trim removed 4 bases at V and 4 bases at J, leaving 3 bases unmatched. Germline V gene lookup returns CDR1 MNHNS and CDR2 SASEGT. This CDR3 has 14 residues. For the CDR3, the DNA is TGTGCCAGCAGTGGGGACAGCCCCACCGGGGAGCTGTTTTTT. Translated, it gives CASSGDSPTGELFF.

The chain carries TRBV10-3 and TRBJ1-5; possible D gene TRBD1, 5 bases. Per the germline V gene, CDR1 is ENHRY and CDR2 is SYGVKD. This CDR3 is 16 amino acids long. Trimming shortened V by 1 base and J by 1 base, and 11 bases separated the two germline ends. The chain's CDR3 is CAISEFQGSSNQPQHF. DNA of the CDR3: TGTGCCATCAGTGAGTTCCAGGGTAGCAGCAATCAGCCCCAGCATTTT.

The rearrangement uses TRBV10-2 and TRBJ2-7; 9 bases map to TRBD2. Trimming at V came to 7 bases and at J to 3 bases, leaving 7 bases not matched to a gene. CDR1 and CDR2 from the germline V gene are WSHSY and SAAADI. This CDR3 has 14 residues. This CDR3 is CASTSGREGYEQYF. In DNA, the CDR3 is TGCGCCAGCACCTCGGGGCGGGAGGGCTACGAGCAGTACTTC.

The chain employs TRBV6-5 and TRBJ1-5; a weak D match, TRBD1 (5 bases). Trimming pared 2 bases from V and 9 bases from J, leaving 8 bases between. CDR1 and CDR2 (germline): MNHEY, SVGAGI. This CDR3 is 12 amino acids long. The CDR3 protein is CASSYAGGPQHF. The CDR3, as DNA: TGTGCCAGCAGTTACGCCGGGGGGCCCCAGCATTTT.

The rearrangement links TRBV25-1 to TRBJ2-1, with 8 bases that match TRBD1. The germline gives CDR1 MGHDK, CDR2 SYGVNS. The V gene end was trimmed by 2 bases and the J gene end by 8 bases; junction bases not matched to a gene: 5. The CDR3 covers 14 residues. CDR3 in DNA: TGTGCCAGCAGTGAACATCAGACAGGGGATGAGCAGTTCTTC. This sequence encodes CASSEHQTGDEQFF. The whole variable domain, filled in from reference TRBV25-1 and TRBJ2-1, reads EADIYQTPRYLVIGTGKKITLECSQTMGHDKMYWYQQDPGMELHLIHYSYGVNSTEKGDLSSESTVSRIRTEHFPLTLESARPSHTSQYLCASSEHQTGDEQFFGPGTRLTVL.

The V gene is TRBV15, the J gene TRBJ1-5; possible D gene TRBD1, 5 bases. Per germline, CDR1 LNHNV and CDR2 YYDKDF (reference sequence). The CDR3 extends over 15 amino acids. The V gene lost 5 bases and the J gene lost 0 bases, with 11 bases spanning the gap. The CDR3: CATSLRGDSNQPQHF. The CDR3 DNA follows: TGTGCCACCAGCCTAAGGGGTGATAGCAATCAGCCCCAGCATTTT.

The CDR3 DNA sequence: TGTGCCAGCAGCTTAGTGACGGGGAACACTGAAGCTTTCTTT. Its protein is CASSLVTGNTEAFF. V is TRBV7-2 and J is TRBJ1-1; D uncertain. V was trimmed by 1 base and J by 1 base, leaving 7 bases between them. The germline CDR1 and CDR2 sequences are SGHTA and FQGNSA. The CDR3 runs to 14 residues.

This clone was detected only a few times. This chain's CDR3 is CASSLAYSEAFF. CDR3 in DNA: TGTGCCAGCAGCTTAGCGTACAGTGAAGCTTTCTTT. The chain links TRBV7-2 to TRBJ1-1; no clear D gene. The CDR3 has 12 residues. The V gene's germline CDR1 is SGHTA and CDR2 FQGNSA. The V and J ends lost 0 bases and 7 bases respectively, with 6 bases between them. The full variable domain, its missing parts supplied by reference TRBV7-2 and TRBJ1-1, is GAGVSQSPSNKVTEKGKDVELRCDPISGHTALYWYRQSLGQGLEFLIYFQGNSAPDKSGLPSDRFSAERTGGSVSTLTIQRTQQEDSAVYLCASSLAYSEAFFGQGTRLTVV.

The table lists this clone with a few counts. V usage is TRBV5-1 and J usage is TRBJ2-7; D gene uncertain. V lost 4 bases to trimming and J lost 2 bases, with 13 bases between them. The CDR3 is 14 amino acids. The germline gives CDR1 SGHRS, CDR2 YFSETQ. CDR3 sequence: CASSPEATPYEQYV. The CDR3 DNA reads as TGCGCCAGCAGCCCTGAGGCCACACCCTACGAGCAGTACGTC.

The CDR3, as DNA: TGTGCCAGCAGCCCTAGACGGACAACTAATGAAAAACTGTTTTTT. Amino acid sequence: CASSPRRTTNEKLFF. The chain links TRBV9 to TRBJ1-4; D remains unclear. With 4 bases removed from V and 0 bases from J, the gap between germline ends came to 10 bases. Germline CDR1 reads SGDLS; CDR2 reads YYNGEE. The CDR3 length is 15 residues.

V and J are TRBV27 and TRBJ1-6; D perhaps matches TRBD1 (5 bases). V was shortened by 4 bases and J by 8 bases, with 9 bases between the two germline ends. The CDR3 covers 13 residues. Germline V gene sequence: CDR1 MNHEY, CDR2 SMNVEV (reference sequence). This CDR3 reads CASSWGGDSPLHF. As DNA, the CDR3 is TGTGCCAGCAGTTGGGGGGGGGATTCACCCCTCCACTTT.

V gene TRBV10-1 combines with J gene TRBJ1-1; D not certain. Per germline, CDR1 WNHNN and CDR2 SYGVQD (reference sequence). V was cut by 2 bases and J by 1 base, with 8 bases left in between. The CDR3 runs 14 residues. DNA of the CDR3: TGCGCCAGCAGTGAGCTACCTGCGAACACTGAAGCTTTCTTT. It specifies CASSELPANTEAFF.

The gene calls are TRBV18 and TRBJ2-2; perhaps TRBD1 as D (6 bases). Trimming stripped 6 bases from V and 2 bases from J, with 13 bases between. The CDR3 runs to 15 residues. CDR1 is KGHSH, CDR2 LQKENI, per germline. CDR3 sequence: CASSPRTENTGELFF. The CDR3 nucleotides are TGTGCCAGCTCCCCAAGGACAGAAAACACCGGGGAGCTGTTTTTT.

V gene TRBV5-4 combines with J gene TRBJ2-1, with TRBD2 matching over 10 bases. Germline loops: CDR1 SGHNT, CDR2 YYREEE (reference sequence). CDR3 length equals 14 residues. With V trimmed by 4 bases and J by 4 bases, 2 bases remained unmatched. DNA of the CDR3: TGTGCCAGCAGCCGGACTAGCGGTTACAATGAGCAGTTCTTC. It translates to CASSRTSGYNEQFF.

The rearrangement uses TRBV10-2 and TRBJ2-3, with TRBD2 identical over 13 bases. J lost 6 bases, V lost 4 bases, and 1 base had no gene match. The CDR3 spans 14 residues. Germline CDR1 is WSHSY and CDR2 is SAAADI. CDR3: CASSGGLAGDTQYF. CDR3 nucleotide sequence: TGCGCCAGCAGTGGGGGACTAGCGGGGGATACGCAGTATTTT.

J is TRBJ2-2 and V is TRBV10-3; 7 bases match TRBD1. CDR3 length: 14 amino acids. The germline gives CDR1 ENHRY, CDR2 SYGVKD. Unmatched junction bases numbered 7, after V lost 10 bases and J lost 2 bases. CDR3: CATGRDSNTGELFF. The DNA for the CDR3 is TGTGCCACCGGCCGGGACAGCAACACCGGGGAGCTGTTTTTT.